The T cell receptor (beta chain) under discussion was sequenced for a study of T-cell reconstitution after alpha-beta-depleted transplantation in children. This clonotype was counted a few times. V was trimmed by 0 bases and J by 2 bases, leaving 11 bases between them. CDR3 length: 16 amino acids. Germline CDR1 and CDR2: KGHSH and LQKENI. Preparation of the TCRbeta library used unique molecular identifiers. TCRdb fed the PCR reads into MiXCR, producing one record per CDR3 protein. This sample carries 400,000 to 500,000 distinct CDR3 sequences, about 11% of them seen once, and the ten largest clones take roughly 5.5%.

This receptor was taken from a human donor who donated a stem cell graft to a child with acute myeloid leukemia. The V and J genes are TRBV18 and TRBJ2-1, with D possibly being TRBD2 (6 bases). This specimen was PBMCs from the stem cell graft donor, taken from the stem cell graft. The CDR3 DNA reads TGTGCCAGCTCACCACCGGGGCGGAGGGCCTACAATGAGCAGTTCTTC. As protein: CASSPPGRRAYNEQFF.